This TCR beta chain was observed in a study of T cells in Graves' hyperthyroidism and ophthalmopathy. Germline CDR1 and CDR2: MDHEN and SYDVKM. V lost 0 bases and J lost 8, with 16 bases in between. The CDR3 has 16 residues. Regions amplified from RNA transcripts were the TCR beta CDR3 regions. When the TCR CDR3 underwent first-round RT-PCR, the HTBI primer set was used. TCRdb independently ran MiXCR on the multiplex PCR reads; one entry per CDR3 protein. The top ten hold 10% of the sample, which has more than 650,000 distinct CDR3 sequences, 12% to 15% seen once. This clonotype was counted at least ten times. Patients aged 18 to 65 had newly diagnosed hyperthyroidism of under 2 months' duration.

The sequenced sample consisted of blood. This receptor was identified in a woman aged 18-30 years with Graves' hyperthyroidism. V and J are TRBV28 and TRBJ2-2; D perhaps matches TRBD2 (6 bases). The CDR3 DNA follows: TGTGCCAGCAGTTTATGGGGGACTGGATCGTCAGGGGAGCTGTTTTTT. Its translation: CASSLWGTGSSGELFF. Filled out from reference TRBV28 and TRBJ2-2, the complete variable domain reads DVKVTQSSRYLVKRTGEKVFLECVQDMDHENMFWYRQDPGLGLRLIYFSYDVKMKEKGDIPEGYSVSREKKERFSLILESASTNQTSMYLCASSLWGTGSSGELFFGEGSRLTVL.